This T cell receptor beta chain was obtained from a study of cytomegalovirus exposure and HLA in healthy donors. The PCR made use of 60 Vbeta and 13 Jbeta primers. Profiled with immunoSEQ multiplex PCR; TCRdb holds only in-frame clones, not every one. The sample records roughly 130,000 clones, about three quarters being singletons. The donors comprised healthy bone marrow donors. To note about this clone: Its matching antigen is unknown.

The CDR3 consists of 14 residues. Trimming removed 6 bases from V and 0 bases from J, with 6 bases in between. Germline V CDR1 and CDR2: LNHDA, SQIVND (reference sequence). Study-wide points: According to an earlier analysis, most TCR beta V segments yielded productive rearrangements about 90% or about 30% of the time. Compared with the roughly 700-donor mean, an Asian-associated ancestry cluster reportedly had fewer N-insertions, according to a later analysis.

The material sequenced was PBMCs. V is TRBV19 and J is TRBJ2-6; D is undetermined. This TCR came from a middle-aged man in good health and CMV-seronegative. CDR3: CASSISSGANVLTF. In DNA form, the CDR3 reads TGTGCCAGTAGCATCAGCTCTGGGGCCAACGTCCTGACTTTC.